Given below is one T cell receptor beta chain in context. What it binds is unknown. Germline V gene lookup returns CDR1 SGHAT and CDR2 FQNNGV. The CDR3 has 17 residues. Trimming cost V 4 bases and J 3 bases; bases outside gene matches: 12. The PCR made use of 60 Vbeta and 13 Jbeta primers. The method was immunoSEQ multiplex PCR; TCRdb's version includes in-frame clones alone and lacks a portion of them. The table includes about 140,000 clones, around four fifths detected once. This specimen belongs to a study of cytomegalovirus exposure and HLA in healthy donors. The study's findings and limits: Follow-up analysis found HLA locus-dependent TCR association rates, highest for DRB1 and lowest for HLA-C. Altogether, 160 or so TCR beta chains were recorded as cytomegalovirus-associated. TCR sequences were mostly rare, though some public TCRs occurred in many donors.

Donors had nominal health at sampling but likely had unrecorded immune exposures. The TCR originated in a woman between 55 and 75 years old in good health and CMV-seropositive. Sequenced input: PBMCs. The rearrangement uses TRBV11-2 and TRBJ1-2, with TRBD1 matching 9 bases. CDR3 amino acids: CASSSPRQGVEDYGYTF. The CDR3 DNA reads TGTGCCAGCAGCTCCCCCCGACAGGGGGTGGAAGACTATGGCTACACCTTC.